Shown below are 9 T cell receptor beta chains from a single sample sequenced in a study of beta chain features in type 1 diabetes (dated by TCRdb to 2017 to 2018). Broad study findings and their caveats: Type 1 diabetes patients showed a moderate but significant shortening of TCRB CDR3 length in all four CD4+ subsets.

These receptors' antigens are unknown. Receptor amplification or capture employed the immunoSEQ multiplex PCR assay. The High Capacity cDNA Reverse Transcription Kit was used to reverse transcribe all of the isolated RNA, meaning that expressed TCRB transcripts were what got sequenced. TCRdb limited this immuneACCESS table to in-frame rearrangements with V and J called. A share of clones is missing; checked studies link under half to unresolved V genes, and the rest is unexplained. For this sample the table gives roughly 160,000 clones, of which roughly 8% were detected only once. The ten biggest clones cover 0.94% of the sample. Sample: central memory CD4+ T cells from blood. These receptors were taken from a woman in her thirties or forties with type 1 diabetes.

The table lists this clone with a few counts. The rearrangement links TRBV6-5 to TRBJ2-1; 12 bases agree with TRBD2. The CDR3 contains 15 residues. V gave up 6 bases and J gave up 4 bases; unmatched junction bases: 4. Germline V gene data show CDR1 as MNHEY and CDR2 as SVGAGI. The CDR3, as DNA: TGTGCCAGCAGCTCTAGCGGGAGGGGATACAATGAGCAGTTCTTC. Translation gives CASSSSGRGYNEQFF.

In its sample, this clone was seen a few times. The chain is built from TRBV5-1 and TRBJ2-1; 10 bases align to TRBD2. CDR3 length equals 17 residues. The V gene end was trimmed by 0 bases and the J gene end by 7 bases; junction bases not matched to a gene: 10. Germline CDR1 reads SGHRS; CDR2 reads YFSETQ. The CDR3 nucleotides are TGCGCCAGCAGCTTGGGGGTAGCGGGAGGAGAGGGAAATGAGCAGTTCTTC. This codes for CASSLGVAGGEGNEQFF. The full variable domain, with the rest looked up from reference TRBV5-1 and TRBJ2-1, is KAGVTQTPRYLIKTRGQQVTLSCSPISGHRSVSWYQQTPGQGLQFLFEYFSETQRNKGNFPGRFSGRQFSNSRSEMNVSTLELGDSALYLCASSLGVAGGEGNEQFFGPGTRLTVL.

In this sample, this clone turned up a few times. CDR3 in DNA: TGTGCCAGCAGCCGCGGGCCTCGGGAGAGGGGCACTGAAGCTTTCTTT. Its protein product is CASSRGPRERGTEAFF. The chain is built from TRBV4-2 and TRBJ1-1; D might be TRBD1 (5 bases). The germline gives CDR1 LGHNA, CDR2 YNFKEQ. V dropped 4 bases and J dropped 4 bases, with 19 bases sitting between them. There are 16 residues in the CDR3.

The J gene is TRBJ1-5, the V gene TRBV28; D is possibly TRBD1 (6 bases). The CDR3 totals 14 residues. V lost 5 bases to trimming and J lost 7 bases, with 15 bases between them. Germline assignment: CDR1 MDHEN and CDR2 SYDVKM. The CDR3 spells CASSPPGQEQPQHF. DNA for the CDR3: TGTGCCAGCAGTCCACCGGGACAAGAACAGCCCCAGCATTTT.

The chain carries TRBV10-3 and TRBJ1-2, with 10 bases fitting TRBD1. The V segment lost 10 bases and the J segment 0 bases; nucleotides outside the gene matches: 11. CDR1 and CDR2 (germline): ENHRY, SYGVKD. The CDR3 is 16 residues long. CDR3 sequence (DNA): TGTGCCACTAGATTTACCGGGACAGGGGCTAACTATGGCTACACCTTC. Translating gives CATRFTGTGANYGYTF.

V gene TRBV7-2 combines with J gene TRBJ1-5, with 12 bases fitting TRBD1. The CDR3 loop spans 15 amino acids. Germline V gene sequence: CDR1 SGHTA, CDR2 FQGNSA. V was pared by 3 bases and J by 7 bases, with 4 bases of the junction left unmatched. The CDR3 is CASSFGTGGGQPQHF. The CDR3 DNA reads TGTGCCAGCAGCTTTGGGACAGGGGGCGGGCAGCCCCAGCATTTT.

A few counts support this clone. One junction end does not reproduce the germline sequence, and a read error may be involved. The chain recombines TRBV13 with TRBJ2-7; TRBD2 matches 12 bases. Germline CDR1 reads PRHDT; CDR2 reads FYEKMQ (reference sequence). The CDR3 length is 16 residues. The CDR3 protein is CASSLSRTSGNIYPHF. The CDR3 bases are TGTGCCAGCAGCTTAAGCCGGACTAGCGGGAACATTTATCCCCACTTC.

This clone appeared a few times. This chain uses TRBV29-1 with TRBJ1-1; D uncertain. The CDR3 is 13 amino acids. Germline-derived CDR1 and CDR2 are SQVTM and ANQGSEA. The V end lost 7 bases, the J end lost 0 bases, and 12 bases lay between the germline ends. Here the CDR3 reads CSGEGAMNTEAFF. In DNA form, the CDR3 reads TGCAGCGGGGAGGGTGCGATGAACACTGAAGCTTTCTTT.

The V and J genes are TRBV27 and TRBJ2-1, with 10 bases fitting TRBD2. With 5 bases clipped from V and 7 bases from J, the junction kept 8 bases outside the gene matches. The CDR3 consists of 15 residues. Germline V gives CDR1 MNHEY, CDR2 SMNVEV (reference sequence). The DNA of the CDR3 is TGTGCCAGCAGTCGCCGGACTAGCGGTTCGAATGAGCAGTTCTTC. This sequence encodes CASSRRTSGSNEQFF.